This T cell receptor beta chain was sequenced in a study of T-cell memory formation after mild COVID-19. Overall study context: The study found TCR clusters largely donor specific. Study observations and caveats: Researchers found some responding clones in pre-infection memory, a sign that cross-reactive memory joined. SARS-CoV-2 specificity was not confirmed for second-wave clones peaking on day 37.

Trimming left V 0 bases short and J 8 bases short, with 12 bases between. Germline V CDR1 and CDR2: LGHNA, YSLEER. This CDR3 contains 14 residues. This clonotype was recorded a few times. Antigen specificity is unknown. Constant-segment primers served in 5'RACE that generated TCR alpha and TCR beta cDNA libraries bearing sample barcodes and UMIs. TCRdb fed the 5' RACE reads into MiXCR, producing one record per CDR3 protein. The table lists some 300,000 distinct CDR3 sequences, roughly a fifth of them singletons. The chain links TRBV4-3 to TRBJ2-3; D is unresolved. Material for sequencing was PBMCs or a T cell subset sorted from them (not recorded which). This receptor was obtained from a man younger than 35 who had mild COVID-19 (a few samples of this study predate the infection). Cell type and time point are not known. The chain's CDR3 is CASSQEHSVATQYF. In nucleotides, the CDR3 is TGCGCCAGCAGCCAAGAGCACAGCGTTGCTACGCAGTATTTT.